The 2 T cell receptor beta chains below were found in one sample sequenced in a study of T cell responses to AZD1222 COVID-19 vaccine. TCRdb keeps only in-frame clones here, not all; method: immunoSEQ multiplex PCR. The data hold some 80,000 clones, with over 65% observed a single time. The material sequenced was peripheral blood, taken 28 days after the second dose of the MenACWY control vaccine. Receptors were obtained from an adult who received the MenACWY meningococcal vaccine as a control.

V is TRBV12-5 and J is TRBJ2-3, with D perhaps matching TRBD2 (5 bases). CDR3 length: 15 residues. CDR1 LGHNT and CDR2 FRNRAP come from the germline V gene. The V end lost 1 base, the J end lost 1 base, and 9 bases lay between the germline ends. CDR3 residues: CASGLDQAGTDTQYF. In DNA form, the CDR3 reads TGTGCTAGTGGTTTGGACCAAGCGGGCACAGATACGCAGTATTTT.

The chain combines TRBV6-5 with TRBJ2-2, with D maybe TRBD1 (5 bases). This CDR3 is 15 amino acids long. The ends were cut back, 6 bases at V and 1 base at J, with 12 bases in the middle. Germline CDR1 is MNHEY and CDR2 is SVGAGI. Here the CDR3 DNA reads TGTGCCAGCAGCTGGACAACACTGAACACCGGGGAGCTGTTTTTT. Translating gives CASSWTTLNTGELFF.